The clone carrying this TCR beta chain was observed a single time. Antigen unknown. This entry is derived from a study of chemoradiotherapy in HPV16-positive cancers. Study-level information: Candidate HPV-specific T-cell clones and common TCR motifs came from functional assays in two HPV16-positive patients.

Overall study findings and caveats: For HPV16-positive patients, expanding HPV-responsive T cells associated with longer recurrence-free survival.

Repertoires were generated with immunoSEQ multiplex PCR, while TCRdb's copy carries only in-frame clones and drops some. The sample carries around 14,000 clones, about nine tenths recorded once. The CDR3 has 15 residues. V gave up 5 bases and J gave up 5 bases, with 16 bases separating them. Looked up from germline, CDR1 is SEHNR and CDR2 is FQNEAQ (reference sequence). The chain recombines TRBV7-9 with TRBJ1-3; tentatively, D is TRBD1 (5 bases). The specimen comprised blood, sampled from a patient who underwent chemoradiotherapy. This receptor was taken from a human donor with HPV-associated anogenital cancer. For the CDR3, the DNA is TGTGCCAGCAGCGGGGGGGAGCGGCCGAGAAACACCATATATTTT. Translating gives CASSGGERPRNTIYF.